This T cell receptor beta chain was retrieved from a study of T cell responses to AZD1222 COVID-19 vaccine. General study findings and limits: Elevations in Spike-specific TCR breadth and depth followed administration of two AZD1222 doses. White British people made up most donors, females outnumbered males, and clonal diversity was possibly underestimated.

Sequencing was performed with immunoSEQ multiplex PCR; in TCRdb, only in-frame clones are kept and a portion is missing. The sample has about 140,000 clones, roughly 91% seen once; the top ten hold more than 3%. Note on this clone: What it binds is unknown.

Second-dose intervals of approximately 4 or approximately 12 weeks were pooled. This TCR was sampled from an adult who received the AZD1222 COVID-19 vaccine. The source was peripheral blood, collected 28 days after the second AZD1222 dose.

DNA for the CDR3: TGTGCCAGCAGCTTAGGTGGCTCTGGGGCCAACGTCCTGACTTTC. Amino acid sequence: CASSLGGSGANVLTF. The chain carries TRBV7-2 and TRBJ2-6, with unresolved D. Germline V gives CDR1 SGHTA, CDR2 FQGNSA. V was trimmed by 1 base and J by 0 bases, leaving 4 bases between them. The CDR3 length is 15 residues.